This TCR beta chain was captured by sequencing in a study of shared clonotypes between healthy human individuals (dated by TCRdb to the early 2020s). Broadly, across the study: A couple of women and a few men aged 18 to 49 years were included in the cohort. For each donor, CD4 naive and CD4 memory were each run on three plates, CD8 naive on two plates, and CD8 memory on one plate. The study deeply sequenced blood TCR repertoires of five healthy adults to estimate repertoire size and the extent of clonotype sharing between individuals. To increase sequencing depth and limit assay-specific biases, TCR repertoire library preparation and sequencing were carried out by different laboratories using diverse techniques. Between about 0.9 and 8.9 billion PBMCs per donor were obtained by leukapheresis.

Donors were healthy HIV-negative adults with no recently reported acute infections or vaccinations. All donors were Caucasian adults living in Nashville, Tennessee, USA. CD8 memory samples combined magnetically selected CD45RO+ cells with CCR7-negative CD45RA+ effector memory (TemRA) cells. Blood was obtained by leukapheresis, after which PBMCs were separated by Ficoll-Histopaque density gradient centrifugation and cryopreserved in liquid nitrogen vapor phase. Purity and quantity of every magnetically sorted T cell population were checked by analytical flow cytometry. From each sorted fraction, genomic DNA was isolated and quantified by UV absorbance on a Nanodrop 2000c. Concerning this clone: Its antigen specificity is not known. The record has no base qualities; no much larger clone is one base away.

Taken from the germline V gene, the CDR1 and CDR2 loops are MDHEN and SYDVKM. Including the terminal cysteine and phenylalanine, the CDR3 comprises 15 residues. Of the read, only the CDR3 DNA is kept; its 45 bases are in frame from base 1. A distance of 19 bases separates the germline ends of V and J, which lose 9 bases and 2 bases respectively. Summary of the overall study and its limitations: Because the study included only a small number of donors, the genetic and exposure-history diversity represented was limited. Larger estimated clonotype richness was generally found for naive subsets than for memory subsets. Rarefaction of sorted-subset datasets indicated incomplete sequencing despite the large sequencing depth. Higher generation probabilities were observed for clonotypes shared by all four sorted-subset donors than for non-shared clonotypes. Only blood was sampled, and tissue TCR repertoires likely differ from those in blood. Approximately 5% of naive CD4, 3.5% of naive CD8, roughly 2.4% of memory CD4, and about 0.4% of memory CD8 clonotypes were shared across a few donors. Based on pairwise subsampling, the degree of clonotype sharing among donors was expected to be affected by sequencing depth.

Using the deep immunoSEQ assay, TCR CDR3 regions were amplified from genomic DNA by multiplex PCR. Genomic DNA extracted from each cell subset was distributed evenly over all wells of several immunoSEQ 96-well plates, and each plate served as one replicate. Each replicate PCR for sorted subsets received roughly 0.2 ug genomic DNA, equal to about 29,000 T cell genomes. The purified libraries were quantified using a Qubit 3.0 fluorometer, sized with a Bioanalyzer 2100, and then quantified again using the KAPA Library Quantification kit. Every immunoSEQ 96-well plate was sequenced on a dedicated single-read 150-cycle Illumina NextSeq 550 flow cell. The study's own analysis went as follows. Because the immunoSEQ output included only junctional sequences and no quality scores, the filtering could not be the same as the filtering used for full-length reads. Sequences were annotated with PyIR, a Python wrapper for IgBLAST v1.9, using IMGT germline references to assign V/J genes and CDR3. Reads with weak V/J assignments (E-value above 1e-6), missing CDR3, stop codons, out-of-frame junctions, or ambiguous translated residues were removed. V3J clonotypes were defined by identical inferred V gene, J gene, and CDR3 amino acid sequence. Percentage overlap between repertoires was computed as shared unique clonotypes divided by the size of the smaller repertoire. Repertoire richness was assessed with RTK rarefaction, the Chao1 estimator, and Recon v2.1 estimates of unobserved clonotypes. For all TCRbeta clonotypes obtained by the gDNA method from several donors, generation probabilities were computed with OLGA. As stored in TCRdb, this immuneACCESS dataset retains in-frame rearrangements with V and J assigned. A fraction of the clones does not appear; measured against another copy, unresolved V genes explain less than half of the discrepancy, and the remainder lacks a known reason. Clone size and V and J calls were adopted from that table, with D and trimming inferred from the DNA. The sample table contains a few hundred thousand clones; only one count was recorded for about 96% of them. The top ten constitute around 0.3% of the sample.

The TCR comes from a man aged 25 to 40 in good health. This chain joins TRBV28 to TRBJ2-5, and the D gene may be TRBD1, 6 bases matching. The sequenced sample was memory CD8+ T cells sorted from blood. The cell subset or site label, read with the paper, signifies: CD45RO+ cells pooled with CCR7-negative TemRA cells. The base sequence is TGTGCCAGTTTCAAAACCGGGACACCTCAAGAGACCCAGTACTTC. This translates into CASFKTGTPQETQYF.